This entry lists 29 T cell receptor beta chains sequenced from one sample in a study of cytomegalovirus exposure and HLA in healthy donors. The primer mix had 60 Vbeta and 13 Jbeta primers. Clones were read by immunoSEQ multiplex PCR, and TCRdb kept only the in-frame ones, dropping some. This sample's clone table lists tens of thousands of clones. Sequences were obtained from PBMCs. The source is a man in his 60s in good health and CMV-seropositive.

This clone is labeled medium-sized based on frequency. This chain connects TRBV11-2 to TRBJ2-1; TRBD2 matches at 11 bases. CDR1 SGHAT and CDR2 FQNNGV come from the germline V gene. V gave up 5 bases and J gave up 4 bases; unmatched junction bases: 4. The CDR3 extends over 15 amino acids. The CDR3 loop is CASSTGLAEYNEQFF. In DNA, the CDR3 is TGTGCCAGCAGCACGGGACTAGCGGAGTACAATGAGCAGTTCTTC.

This chain joins TRBV6-1 and TRBJ1-2; TRBD1 aligns across 7 bases. V gave up 5 bases and J gave up 4 bases; unmatched junction bases: 7. Germline V CDR1 and CDR2: MNHNS, SASEGT. The CDR3 runs 14 residues. DNA of the CDR3: TGTGCCAGCAGTAGGGACAGATCGGGCTATGGCTACACCTTC. Translating gives CASSRDRSGYGYTF.

The V call is TRBV18, the J call TRBJ2-7, with TRBD1 identical over 9 bases. The CDR3 is 15 amino acids. From germline, CDR1 is KGHSH and CDR2 LQKENI. V trimming: 3 bases; J trimming: 1 base; junction bases outside the gene matches: 4. The CDR3 sequence: CASSPSGQGSYEQYF. DNA of the CDR3: TGTGCCAGCTCACCTTCGGGACAGGGATCCTACGAGCAGTACTTC.

This chain links TRBV29-1 with TRBJ2-1, with D perhaps matching TRBD2 (6 bases). There are 13 residues in the CDR3. Trimming stripped 1 base from V and 10 bases from J, with 14 bases between. CDR1 is SQVTM and CDR2 is ANQGSEA in the germline V gene. The CDR3, as DNA: TGCAGCGTTGAAGCCGTCAGGGAGGTAGAGCAGTTCTTC. Translating it yields CSVEAVREVEQFF.

The chain has TRBV6-5 and TRBJ2-5; D is undetermined. The CDR3 runs 14 residues. CDR1 and CDR2 (germline): MNHEY, SVGAGI. V was trimmed by 6 bases and J by 0 bases, leaving 11 bases between them. The CDR3 DNA follows: TGTGCCAGCAGCCACGTAGATTACCAAGAGACCCAGTACTTC. It yields the protein CASSHVDYQETQYF.

The chain uses TRBV6-1 and TRBJ1-2; tentatively, D is TRBD1 (6 bases). CDR3 size: 13 residues. Germline CDR1 and CDR2: MNHNS and SASEGT. The V gene lost 6 bases and the J gene lost 2 bases, with 10 bases spanning the gap. CDR3 DNA sequence: TGTGCCAGCAGGGGCAGGGGAAACTATGGCTACACCTTC. It translates to CASRGRGNYGYTF.

The chain couples TRBV11-2 to TRBJ2-7; 7 bases are shared with TRBD1. The CDR3 covers 13 residues. V gave up 10 bases and J gave up 0 bases; unmatched junction bases: 6. Germline V gene data show CDR1 as SGHAT and CDR2 as FQNNGV. CDR3 loop: CATTTGSSYEQYF. CDR3 sequence (DNA): TGTGCCACCACGACAGGGAGCTCCTACGAGCAGTACTTC.

The V call is TRBV30, the J call TRBJ1-4; tentatively, D is TRBD1 (5 bases). Germline CDR1 reads GTSNPN; CDR2 reads SVGIG (reference sequence). V was shortened by 4 bases and J by 7 bases, with 16 bases between the two germline ends. The CDR3 totals 14 residues. In DNA, the CDR3 is TGTGCCTGGAAAAGGGGTCAGGGAGGTGAAAAACTGTTTTTT. Translation: CAWKRGQGGEKLFF.

The chain uses TRBV27 and TRBJ2-6, with 10 nucleotides matching TRBD1. The J segment lost 3 bases and the V segment lost 1 base, leaving 6 bases of the junction unmatched. This CDR3 region has 18 residues. CDR1 is MNHEY and CDR2 is SMNVEV in the germline V gene (reference sequence). The CDR3 bases are TGTGCCAGCAGTTTATGGGGGACAGGGGTTGATGGGGCCAACGTCCTGACTTTC. As protein: CASSLWGTGVDGANVLTF.

This chain joins TRBV27 and TRBJ2-7; 11 nucleotides line up with TRBD2. Germline trimming cut 2 bases from V and 2 bases from J; bases unmatched to any gene: 20. Germline CDR1 reads MNHEY; CDR2 reads SMNVEV (reference sequence). This CDR3 is built from 21 residues. The CDR3 DNA reads TGTGCCAGCAGTTTACGGACCAGGGGGGAGAGCGGGACTAGCGGACCCTACGAGCAGTACTTC. Protein: CASSLRTRGESGTSGPYEQYF.

The chain has TRBV4-2 and TRBJ1-5, with a weak D call TRBD1 (5 bases). Trimming cost V 4 bases and J 5 bases, with 15 bases left between them. CDR1 LGHNA and CDR2 YNFKEQ come from the germline V gene. This CDR3 comprises 15 residues. The CDR3, as DNA: TGTGCCAGCAGCCCGCAAGGGGAGGGGTATCAGCCCCAGCATTTT. Translating it yields CASSPQGEGYQPQHF.

V and J are TRBV4-2 and TRBJ2-7; 12 nucleotides match TRBD2. J lost 6 bases, V lost 0 bases, and 12 bases had no gene match. CDR3 size: 18 residues. The V gene's germline CDR1 is LGHNA and CDR2 YNFKEQ. This CDR3 is CASSQDLAGGPEGSEQYF. CDR3 coding DNA: TGTGCCAGCAGCCAAGATCTAGCGGGAGGGCCGGAAGGTAGCGAGCAGTACTTC.

The rearrangement links TRBV4-1 to TRBJ2-7; 8 bases match TRBD2. Germline CDR1 is MGHRA and CDR2 is YSYEKL. The ends lost 2 bases at V and 4 bases at J; junction bases unmatched: 13. The CDR3 has 17 residues. The CDR3 loop is CASSQLITSGSEYEQYF. The CDR3 DNA reads as TGCGCCAGCAGCCAATTAATCACTAGCGGATCGGAGTACGAGCAGTACTTC.

The chain combines TRBV7-6 with TRBJ2-3; TRBD1 matches 8 bases. V was clipped by 1 base and J by 4 bases; unmatched bases: 7. CDR3 length: 16 residues. Per the germline V gene, CDR1 is SGHVS and CDR2 is FNYEAQ. This CDR3 reads CASSLVMTGAPDTQYF. In DNA, the CDR3 is TGTGCCAGCAGCTTAGTAATGACAGGGGCTCCAGATACGCAGTATTTT.

The chain links TRBV4-1 to TRBJ2-7; 7 nucleotides match TRBD1. The germline V gene encodes CDR1 MGHRA and CDR2 YSYEKL. Trimming took 4 bases from V and 4 from J; bases not matched to a gene: 10. CDR3 length: 15 residues. This chain's CDR3 is CASSRRDSEMYEQYF. DNA of the CDR3: TGCGCCAGCAGCCGCCGGGACAGTGAAATGTACGAGCAGTACTTC.

The chain employs TRBV7-9 and TRBJ2-5; the match to TRBD2 covers 13 bases. V lost 11 bases and J lost 1; bases outside the gene matches: 4. Looked up from germline, CDR1 is SEHNR and CDR2 is FQNEAQ (reference sequence). This CDR3 comprises 14 residues. CDR3 bases: TGTGCCTGGGGACTAGCGGGGTTCCAAGAGACCCAGTACTTC. This gives the protein CAWGLAGFQETQYF.

The genes are TRBV27 and TRBJ2-7; TRBD2 aligns across 10 bases. Germline V lookup: CDR1 MNHEY, CDR2 SMNVEV (reference sequence). V lost 6 bases, J lost 3 bases, and 2 bases stayed unmatched. This CDR3 contains 13 residues. CDR3 region: CASRLAGHYEQYF. CDR3 in DNA: TGTGCCAGCAGACTAGCGGGGCACTACGAGCAGTACTTC.

The chain joins TRBV10-3 to TRBJ1-5; tentatively, D is TRBD1 (6 bases). This CDR3 spans 15 amino acids. Trimming took 11 bases from V and 0 from J, leaving 17 bases between them. Per germline, CDR1 ENHRY and CDR2 SYGVKD. The CDR3 here is CARGRGGYSNQPQHF. CDR3 DNA: TGTGCCCGTGGGAGGGGGGGGTATAGCAATCAGCCCCAGCATTTT.

The genes are TRBV7-2 and TRBJ2-7, with TRBD2 matching 9 bases. CDR3 length equals 15 residues. Per germline, CDR1 SGHTA and CDR2 FQGNSA. The V segment lost 4 bases and the J segment 2 bases; nucleotides outside the gene matches: 6. This CDR3 reads CASSSGLASTYEQYF. The CDR3 DNA reads TGTGCCAGCAGCTCGGGACTAGCATCGACCTACGAGCAGTACTTC.

The chain has TRBV10-3 and TRBJ2-7; D call uncertain. The germline gives CDR1 ENHRY, CDR2 SYGVKD. The CDR3 has 13 amino acids. V was pared by 1 base and J by 3 bases, with 7 bases between. In DNA, the CDR3 is TGTGCCATCAGTGAGTTCAACAGCTACGAGCAGTACTTC. Its protein is CAISEFNSYEQYF.

The rearrangement uses TRBV7-2 and TRBJ2-7, with TRBD2 matching 11 bases. The CDR3 has 16 residues. J gave up 2 bases and V 0 bases, and 3 bases lay outside the gene matches. CDR1 and CDR2 from the germline V gene are SGHTA and FQGNSA. The CDR3 protein is CASSLALAGGPYEQYF. Written as DNA, the CDR3 is TGTGCCAGCAGCTTAGCCCTAGCGGGAGGCCCCTACGAGCAGTACTTC.

The chain uses TRBV6-1 and TRBJ1-5; weak D call: TRBD1 (6 bases). CDR3 length: 16 residues. In germline, CDR1 is MNHNS, CDR2 SASEGT. With 1 base removed from V and 2 bases from J, the gap between germline ends came to 12 bases. CDR3: CASSEETYRGNQPQHF. In DNA form, the CDR3 reads TGTGCCAGCAGTGAAGAGACGTACAGGGGCAATCAGCCCCAGCATTTT.

The chain couples TRBV19 to TRBJ2-2, with 8 bases matching TRBD2. There are 15 residues in the CDR3. Germline CDR1 LNHDA, CDR2 SQIVND (reference sequence). With V trimmed by 6 bases and J by 4 bases, 7 bases remained unmatched. CDR3 sequence reads: CASRSSSGSTGELFF. The CDR3 region has the DNA TGTGCCAGTAGGTCTTCTAGCGGGTCCACCGGGGAGCTGTTTTTT.

The chain links TRBV28 to TRBJ1-2; weak D call: TRBD1 (6 bases). Germline loops: CDR1 MDHEN, CDR2 SYDVKM. The CDR3 contains 15 residues. V was cut by 2 bases and J by 1 base, with 11 bases left in between. The CDR3 sequence: CASSLMTGGNYGYTF. Written as DNA, the CDR3 is TGTGCCAGCAGTTTAATGACAGGTGGTAACTATGGCTACACCTTC.

This sequence joins TRBV11-2 and TRBJ1-1; D gene unclear. Trimming shortened V by 4 bases and J by 11 bases, and 14 bases separated the two germline ends. This CDR3 spans 12 amino acids. Germline-derived CDR1 and CDR2 are SGHAT and FQNNGV. CDR3 amino acids: CASSSLSESAFF. For the CDR3, the DNA is TGTGCCAGCAGCTCCCTTTCAGAATCGGCTTTCTTT.

V usage is TRBV5-1 and J usage is TRBJ1-4; perhaps TRBD1 as D (5 bases). The germline V and J ends were trimmed by 0 bases and 7 bases, with 10 bases remaining between them. The CDR3 is made up of 14 amino acids. CDR1 is SGHRS, CDR2 YFSETQ, per germline. The CDR3 nucleotides are TGCGCCAGCAGCTTGGAAGGGGCACGTGAAAAACTGTTTTTT. Protein: CASSLEGAREKLFF.

The chain recombines TRBV7-9 with TRBJ2-7; D remains ambiguous. In germline, CDR1 is SEHNR, CDR2 FQNEAQ (reference sequence). Trimming took 5 bases from V and 2 from J, leaving 7 bases between them. This CDR3 spans 12 amino acids. The CDR3 sequence: CASSQKAYEQYF. Written as DNA, the CDR3 is TGTGCCAGCAGCCAGAAAGCCTACGAGCAGTACTTC.

The chain joins TRBV10-3 to TRBJ1-5; TRBD1 agrees at 12 bases. After removal of 7 bases from V and 4 bases from J, the junction contained 11 bases not matched to a gene. This CDR3 has 17 residues. Germline V lookup: CDR1 ENHRY, CDR2 SYGVKD. DNA of the CDR3: TGTGCCATCACAACCGGGACAGGGGGCGCGGGTAATCAGCCCCAGCATTTT. As protein: CAITTGTGGAGNQPQHF.

Written as DNA, the CDR3 is TGTGCCACTCATCCGCGTGCGCCCTCTGGAAACACCATATATTTT. Translated, it gives CATHPRAPSGNTIYF. The rearrangement joins TRBV19 to TRBJ1-3; D gene uncertain. Germline CDR1 LNHDA, CDR2 SQIVND (reference sequence). The V gene lost 10 bases and the J gene lost 0 bases, with 16 bases spanning the gap. This CDR3 region has 15 residues.